This T cell receptor (beta chain) was found in a study of T cells in Graves' hyperthyroidism and ophthalmopathy. Study observations and caveats: Within blood appeared most thyroid clonotypes that had expanded above 0.001.

RNA transcripts yielded amplified TCR beta CDR3 regions. When the TCR CDR3 underwent first-round RT-PCR, the HTBI primer set was used. TCRdb re-called the multiplex PCR reads with MiXCR, one entry per CDR3 protein. The data hold around 400,000 distinct CDR3 sequences, with 20% to 30% observed a single time. Trimming shortened V by 7 bases and J by 5 bases, and 15 bases separated the two germline ends. This CDR3 has 13 residues. Germline V gene sequence: CDR1 MDHEN, CDR2 SYDVKM. This clonotype appeared many times. Its antigen is currently unknown. Uncontrolled infection, other autoimmune disease, pregnancy or lactation excluded patients.

This chain links TRBV28 with TRBJ2-7, with TRBD2 as a possible D gene (6 bases). This clonotype was obtained from a man aged 50-60 years with Graves' hyperthyroidism. The sample consisted of blood. The CDR3 bases are TGTGCCAGCAAGGCGGGATCTTCCCACGAGCAGTACTTC. This encodes CASKAGSSHEQYF.